The clone carrying this T cell receptor (beta chain) is a singleton in its sample. These data belong to a study of cytomegalovirus exposure and HLA in healthy donors. PCR primers comprised 60 Vbeta and 13 Jbeta primers. Clones were sequenced by immunoSEQ multiplex PCR, and TCRdb holds only the in-frame ones, with some missing. The sample contains 150,000 to 200,000 clones, around 80% of which appear only once. Germline V gene lookup returns CDR1 SGHRS and CDR2 YFSETQ. The CDR3 is 17 amino acids. V lost 4 bases, J lost 6 bases, and 12 bases stayed unmatched. The sequence derives from a woman between 35 and 50 years old in good health and CMV-seronegative. The sequencing input was PBMCs. This chain uses TRBV5-1 with TRBJ1-5; the match to TRBD1 covers 11 bases. CDR3 in amino acids: CASSPLPGTGGGQPQHF. CDR3 nucleotides: TGCGCCAGCAGCCCACTCCCCGGGACAGGGGGAGGTCAGCCCCAGCATTTT.